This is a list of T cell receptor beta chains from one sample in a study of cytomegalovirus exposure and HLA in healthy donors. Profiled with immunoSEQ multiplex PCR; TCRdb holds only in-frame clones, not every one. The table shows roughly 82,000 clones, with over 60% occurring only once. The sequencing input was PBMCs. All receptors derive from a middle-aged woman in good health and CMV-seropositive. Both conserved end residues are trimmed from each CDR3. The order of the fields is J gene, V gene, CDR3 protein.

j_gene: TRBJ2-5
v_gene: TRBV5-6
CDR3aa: ASSLGQGQETQY

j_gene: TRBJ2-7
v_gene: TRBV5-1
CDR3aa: ASSLGWTGNEQY

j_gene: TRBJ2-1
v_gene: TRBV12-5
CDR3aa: ASGRGLADYNEQF

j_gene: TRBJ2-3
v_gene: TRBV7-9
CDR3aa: ASSRTSGGFSDTQY

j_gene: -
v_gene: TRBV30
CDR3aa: AWSVQGLEQY

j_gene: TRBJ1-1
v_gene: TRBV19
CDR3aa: ASSFGAGWDTEAF

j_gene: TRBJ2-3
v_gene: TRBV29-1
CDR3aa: SVEASGLAGTDTQY

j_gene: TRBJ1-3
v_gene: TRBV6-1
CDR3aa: ASSSTGNTIY

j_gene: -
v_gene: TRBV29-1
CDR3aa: SVQVQGNSYEQY

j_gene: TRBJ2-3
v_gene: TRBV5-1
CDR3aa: ASSLGRQTGGGTDTQY

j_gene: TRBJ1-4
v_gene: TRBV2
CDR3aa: ASSAARDFREKLF

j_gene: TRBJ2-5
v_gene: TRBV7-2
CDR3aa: ASSLEQEETQY

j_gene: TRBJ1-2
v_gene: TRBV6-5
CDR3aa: ASSLQGQGYT

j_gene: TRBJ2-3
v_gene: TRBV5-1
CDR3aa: ASRMRGAGATDTQY

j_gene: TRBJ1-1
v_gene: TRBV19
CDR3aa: ASTPRVGALTEAF

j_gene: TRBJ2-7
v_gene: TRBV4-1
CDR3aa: ASSQGGGEQY

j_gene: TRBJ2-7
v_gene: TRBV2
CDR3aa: ASTWGTGSNEQY

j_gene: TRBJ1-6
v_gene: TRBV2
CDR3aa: ASSELGRNSPLH

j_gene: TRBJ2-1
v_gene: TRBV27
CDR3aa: ASSHLGGSYNEQF

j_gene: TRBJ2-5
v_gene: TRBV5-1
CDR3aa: ASSLHHPGGIQETQY

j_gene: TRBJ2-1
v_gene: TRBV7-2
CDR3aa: ASSLAGARRSMGF

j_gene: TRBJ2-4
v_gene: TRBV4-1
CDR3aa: ASSQGRQGLAKNIQY

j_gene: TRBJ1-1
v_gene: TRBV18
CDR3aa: ASSPHTQGTEAF

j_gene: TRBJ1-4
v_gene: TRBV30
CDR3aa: AWSVGSTTNEKLF

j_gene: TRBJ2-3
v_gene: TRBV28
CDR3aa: ASRALGGLFGTQY

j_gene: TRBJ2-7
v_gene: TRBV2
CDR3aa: ASSEGWKAYEQY

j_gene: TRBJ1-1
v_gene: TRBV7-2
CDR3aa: ASSLGTHFNAEAF

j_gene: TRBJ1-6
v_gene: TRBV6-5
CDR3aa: ASSYRKGPSPLH

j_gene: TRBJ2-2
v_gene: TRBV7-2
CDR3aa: ASSLWRGGNTGELF

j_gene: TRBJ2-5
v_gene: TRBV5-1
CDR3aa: ASSPRSRQGGQETQY

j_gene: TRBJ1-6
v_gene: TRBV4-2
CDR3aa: ASSQSTGESYNSPLH

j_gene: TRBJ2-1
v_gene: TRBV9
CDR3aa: ASSTRLAGANNEQF

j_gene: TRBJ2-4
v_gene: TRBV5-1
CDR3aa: ASSIRGDIQY

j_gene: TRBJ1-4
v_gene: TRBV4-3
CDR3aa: ASSQEVGRGTEKLF

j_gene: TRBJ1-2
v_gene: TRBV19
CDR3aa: ASSIETGPYGYT

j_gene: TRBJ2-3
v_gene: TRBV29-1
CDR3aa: SVTGGDSGSLSADTQY

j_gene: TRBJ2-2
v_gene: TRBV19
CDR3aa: ASTQGQGYTGELF

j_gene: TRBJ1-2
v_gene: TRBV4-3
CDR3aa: ASSQGVATLGLNGYT

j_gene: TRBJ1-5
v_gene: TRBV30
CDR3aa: AWSIQGRGNQPQH

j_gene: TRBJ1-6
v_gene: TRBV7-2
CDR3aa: ASNKPGQFPNSPLH

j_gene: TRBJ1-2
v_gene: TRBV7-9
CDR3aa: ASSPRQVYGYT

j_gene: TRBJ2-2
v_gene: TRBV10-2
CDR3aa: ASSESGGRAGELF